Detailed here is one TCR beta chain. Its antigen is not identified. This entry comes from a study of blood T cells in healthy people across ages. Findings and caveats of the study: Long-lived donors exceeded aged donors in naive CD4+ cells and diversity.

A sample-barcoded 5' primer and a J-beta primer mix were used in a second PCR of about 6 to 12 cycles. MiXCR, applied by TCRdb to the 5' RACE reads, yields one record per CDR3 protein. The sample lists about 620,000 distinct CDR3 sequences, approximately 21% seen once, with under 4% in the top ten. The germline V and J ends were trimmed by 4 bases and 2 bases, with 14 bases remaining between them. The CDR3 loop spans 14 amino acids. Germline V CDR1 and CDR2: DFQATT, SNEGSKA (reference sequence). The chain recombines TRBV20-1 with TRBJ2-5, with D maybe TRBD2 (5 bases). The sequenced material came from blood. The clonotype originates from a man aged 70 or older in good health. The CDR3 DNA is TGCAGTGCTAACGGGGTGCGGGCGCAAGAGACCCAGTACTTC. Amino acids: CSANGVRAQETQYF.